The rows below give T cell receptor beta chains drawn from one sample of a study of type 1 and type 2 diabetes patients. TCRdb processed the multiplex PCR reads anew with MiXCR; each CDR3 protein has one entry. This table has around 300,000 distinct CDR3 sequences, more than 45% appearing once. Sequenced sample: peripheral blood mononuclear cells (PBMCs). All receptors derive from a young man with type 2 diabetes. Each CDR3 is given with its conserved first and last residue. Each record gives: V gene, clone size, D gene, J gene, CDR3 protein, CDR3 DNA. A D gene is named only where the DNA matches it firmly. A row's size may be missing; if present it is once, few, many or a size class.

V: TRBV24-1
size: .
D: TRBD1
J: TRBJ1-2
CDR3: CATSDLQGRSGYTF
DNA: TGTGCCACCAGTGATTTACAGGGGAGGTCTGGCTACACCTTC

V: TRBV29-1
size: .
D: TRBD1
J: TRBJ2-2
CDR3: CSVEGFGQGIGELFF
DNA: TGCAGCGTTGAAGGGTTCGGACAGGGTATCGGGGAGCTGTTTTTT

V: TRBV25-1
size: many
D: .
J: TRBJ1-6
CDR3: CASSEAWNSPLHF
DNA: TGTGCCAGCAGTGAAGCTTGGAACTCACCCCTCCACTTT

V: TRBV15
size: .
D: TRBD1
J: TRBJ2-5
CDR3: CATSNQTGGEETQYF
DNA: TGTGCCACCAGCAACCAGACAGGGGGCGAAGAGACCCAGTACTTC

V: TRBV20-1
size: .
D: TRBD1
J: TRBJ1-2
CDR3: CGARDRGGGYTF
DNA: TGCGGTGCTAGAGACAGGGGAGGCGGCTACACCTTC

V: TRBV14
size: .
D: TRBD2
J: TRBJ2-5
CDR3: CASSEGLAGQRETQYF
DNA: TGCGCCAGCAGTGAGGGGCTAGCGGGACAACGAGAGACCCAGTACTTC

V: TRBV6-6
size: .
D: TRBD1
J: TRBJ2-5
CDR3: CASSAGTVHSQTQYF
DNA: TGTGCCAGCAGTGCCGGGACAGTCCACTCCCAGACCCAGTACTTC

V: TRBV6-6
size: many
D: .
J: TRBJ2-3
CDR3: CASSQSTDTQYF
DNA: TGTGCCAGCAGTCAGAGCACAGATACGCAGTATTTT

V: TRBV19
size: few
D: .
J: TRBJ1-1
CDR3: CASSRFYGTEAFF
DNA: TGTGCCAGTAGTAGGTTTTATGGCACTGAAGCTTTCTTT

V: TRBV19
size: .
D: .
J: TRBJ1-3
CDR3: CASSPDSPGNTIYF
DNA: TGTGCCAGTTCCCCCGACAGTCCTGGAAACACCATATATTTT